These T cell receptor beta chains were read from a single sample in a study of Ad26.COV2.S vaccination and SARS-CoV-2 variants. The repertoire was sequenced with immunoSEQ multiplex PCR; TCRdb's copy has only in-frame clones and lacks some. Counted here are 300,000 to 400,000 clones, around 87% occurring once; the ten biggest clones make up approximately 3.6%. The material was peripheral blood, obtained in a trial of Ad26.COV2.S vaccine versus placebo. These receptors originate from a person aged 18-65 years who received the Ad26.COV2.S COVID-19 vaccine or a placebo. The CDR3 runs from the conserved cysteine through the conserved F or W. Each record gives: D gene, J gene, clone size, V gene, CDR3 DNA, CDR3 protein. A D gene is named only where the DNA matches it firmly. Part of the rows lack a size; the others show once, few, many or a class for expanded clones.

>.|TRBJ1-2|.|TRBV6-5
TGTGCCAGCAGTACCGGGCCCTATTTTAACTATGGCTACACCTTC
CASSTGPYFNYGYTF
>TRBD2|TRBJ2-1|.|TRBV27
TGTGCCAGCGGGCCATGGCCTAGCGGGGCCGGTGAGCAGTTCTTC
CASGPWPSGAGEQFF
>.|TRBJ1-4|.|TRBV6-4
TGTGCCAGCAGCACAGGTGGTCGGGATGAAAAACTGTTTTTT
CASSTGGRDEKLFF
>TRBD1|TRBJ1-5|.|TRBV5-6
TGTGCCAGCAGCTCGGGACAGAATCAGCCCCAGCATTTT
CASSSGQNQPQHF
>TRBD2|TRBJ2-3|.|TRBV6-6
TGTGCCAGCAGTGCCACCGGGACTAGCGAGCTAGATACGCAGTATTTT
CASSATGTSELDTQYF
>.|TRBJ2-7|.|TRBV5-8
TGTGCCAGCAGGGACCTTTACGAGCAGTACTTC
CASRDLYEQYF
>TRBD1|TRBJ1-2|.|TRBV5-6
TGTGCCAGCAGGTGGACAGGGATGAACTATGGCTACACCTTC
CASRWTGMNYGYTF
>.|TRBJ2-3|once|TRBV10-2
TGCGCCAGCTCGGTTCGGTCCACAGATACGCAGTATTTT
CASSVRSTDTQYF
>.|TRBJ1-5|.|TRBV21-1
TGTGCCAGCAGCAAAATATGGATCGGGGTCGTGAGCAATCAGCCCCAGCATTTT
CASSKIWIGVVSNQPQHF
>TRBD1|TRBJ2-3|.|TRBV9
TGTGCCAGCAGCGTAGACCCTGTAGGGGGCCGTGAGGGGGATACGCAGTATTTT
CASSVDPVGGREGDTQYF
>TRBD1|TRBJ2-3|.|TRBV3-1/TRBV3-2
TGTGCCAGCAGCCAAACAGGGGTTTCTATCACAGATACGCAGTATTTT
CASSQTGVSITDTQYF
>.|TRBJ2-2|few|TRBV15
TGTGCCACCAGCAGAGAGGCGGGACAGAACACCGGGGAGCTGTTTTTT
CATSREAGQNTGELFF
>TRBD1|TRBJ1-2|.|TRBV5-4
TGTGCCAGCAGCCCGCCGGGACAGCTATGGGGCTACACCTTC
CASSPPGQLWGYTF
>TRBD2|TRBJ2-1|.|TRBV5-1
TGCGCCCGCAGCGGGGGGGCGGGGGTTGAGCAGTTCTTC
CARSGGAGVEQFF
>.|TRBJ1-1|.|TRBV20-1
TGCAGTGCTAGTCGGGGAGGGGGAAACACTGAAGCTTTCTTT
CSASRGGGNTEAFF
>TRBD1|TRBJ2-3|.|TRBV10-3
TGTGCCATCAGTCGGGACAGGGGAACAGATACGCAGTATTTT
CAISRDRGTDTQYF
>.|TRBJ2-3|.|TRBV5-1
TGCGCCAGCAGCCTAGGTAGGGGACTGACTATCACAGATACGCAGTATTTT
CASSLGRGLTITDTQYF
>.|TRBJ1-2|.|TRBV6-5
TGTGCCAGCAGTAGACAGCCCAACTATGGCTACACCTTC
CASSRQPNYGYTF
>.|TRBJ2-5|.|TRBV11-1
TGTGCCAGCACCTCACCCCAGGGCGGAGAGACCCAGTACTTC
CASTSPQGGETQYF
>.|TRBJ1-2|few|TRBV6-6
TGTGCCAGCAGTGACAGAAACTATGGCTACACCTTC
CASSDRNYGYTF
>TRBD1|TRBJ2-7|once|TRBV7-2
TGTGCCAGCAGCTCGGCCGGGACAGGGGGCTACGAGCAGTACTTC
CASSSAGTGGYEQYF
>TRBD1|TRBJ1-2|.|TRBV15
TGTGCCACCAGCAGGGACAGGGTTTATGGCTACACCTTC
CATSRDRVYGYTF
>.|TRBJ1-5|few|TRBV6-2/TRBV6-3
TGTGCCAGCACCCCGACCTGGGGGAGTCAGCCCCAGCATTTT
CASTPTWGSQPQHF
>TRBD1|TRBJ1-6|.|TRBV5-8
TGTGCCAGCAGCTTCTCCTTTTCCGGGACAGCCAATTCACCCCTCCACTTT
CASSFSFSGTANSPLHF
>TRBD1|TRBJ1-1|.|TRBV7-9
TGTGCCACGCCCCGGAGACAGGGAGGCACTGAAGCTTTCTTT
CATPRRQGGTEAFF
>.|TRBJ1-2|.|TRBV25-1
TGTGCCAGCAGTGAATCGAGAGGGAGAGCTAACTATGGCTACACCTTC
CASSESRGRANYGYTF
>TRBD2|TRBJ2-7|.|TRBV9
TGTGCCAGCAGCGTTATAGCGGGGGGGGCGTACGAGCAGTACTTC
CASSVIAGGAYEQYF
>TRBD2|TRBJ2-5|once|TRBV11-3
TGTGCCAGCAGCCAAACTAGCGAGGAGACCCAGTACTTC
CASSQTSEETQYF
>.|TRBJ1-5|.|TRBV19
TGTGCCAGTAGTCAGGTGGGTCAGCCCCAGCATTTT
CASSQVGQPQHF
>.|TRBJ1-2|.|TRBV18
TGTGCCAGCTCACCCGACGGAGGCTACACCTTC
CASSPDGGYTF
>TRBD2|TRBJ2-3|.|TRBV24-1
TGTGCCAGCCAGCGGGGGAGCACAGATACGCAGTATTTT
CASQRGSTDTQYF
>.|TRBJ1-4|.|TRBV4-1
TGCGCCAGCAGACGGGGACTAGCAGCAACTAATGAAAAACTGTTTTTT
CASRRGLAATNEKLFF
>TRBD1|TRBJ2-1|.|TRBV3-1/TRBV3-2
TGTGCCAGCAGCGGACAGGGGGCGCGGGAGCAGTTCTTC
CASSGQGAREQFF
>TRBD1|TRBJ1-5|.|TRBV12-3/TRBV12-4
TGTGCCAGCAGTCAAGGGGGCCATCAGCCCCAGCATTTT
CASSQGGHQPQHF
>TRBD1|TRBJ1-5|.|TRBV29-1
TGCAGCGTTGCCACCGGGACAGGGGATTTGGAGCCCCAGCATTTT
CSVATGTGDLEPQHF
>TRBD1|TRBJ1-4|.|TRBV2
TGTGCCAGCAGTGAACAGGGGGTTAATGAAAAACTGTTTTTT
CASSEQGVNEKLFF
>.|TRBJ1-1|few|TRBV7-3
TGTGCCAGCAGCTTAACACGGGACGGGAACGGAGCTTTCTTT
CASSLTRDGNGAFF
>TRBD2|TRBJ2-5|.|TRBV19
TGTGCCAGTAGTGCCCGGACTAGCGGGGCAGAGACCCAGTACTTC
CASSARTSGAETQYF